A single T cell receptor beta chain is shown here with its context. Together with a sample-barcoded 5' primer, a J-beta primer mix was included in a second PCR lasting about 7 to 12 cycles. TCRdb re-derived calls from the 5' RACE reads in MiXCR, one entry per CDR3 protein. The table has about 1.6 million distinct CDR3 sequences, 30% to 35% seen once. This sample was included in a study of blood T cells in healthy people across ages. Aged about 6 to 95, donors were systemically healthy Caucasians from Russia. At least 6 million PBMCs were isolated per sample. V dropped 7 bases and J dropped 6 bases, with 9 bases sitting between them. The germline gives CDR1 MNHEY, CDR2 SVGAGI. The CDR3 runs to 11 residues.

The sample consisted of blood. The genes are TRBV6-5 and TRBJ2-5, with a tentative D call TRBD1 (5 bases). The origin of this receptor is a woman between 25 and 40 years old in good health. The CDR3 nucleotides are TGTGCCAGCACTTCAGGGAAGACCCAGTACTTC. Translating it yields CASTSGKTQYF.